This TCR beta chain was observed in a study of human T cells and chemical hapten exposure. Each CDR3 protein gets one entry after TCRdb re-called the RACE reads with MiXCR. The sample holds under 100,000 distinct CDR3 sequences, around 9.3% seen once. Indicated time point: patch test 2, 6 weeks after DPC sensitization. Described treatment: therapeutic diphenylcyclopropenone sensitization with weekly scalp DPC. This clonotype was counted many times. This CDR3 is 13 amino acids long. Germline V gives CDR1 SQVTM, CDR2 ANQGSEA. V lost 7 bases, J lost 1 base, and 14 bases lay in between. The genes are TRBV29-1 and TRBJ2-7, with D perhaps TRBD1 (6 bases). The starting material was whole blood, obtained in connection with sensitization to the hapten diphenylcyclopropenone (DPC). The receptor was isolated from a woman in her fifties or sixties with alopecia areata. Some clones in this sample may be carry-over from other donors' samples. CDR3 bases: TGCAGCGCATCCGGGACACCGTCCTACGAGCAGTACTTC. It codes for CSASGTPSYEQYF.